The clone carrying this T cell receptor (beta chain) was picked up one time. Looked up from germline, CDR1 is LGHDT and CDR2 is YNNKEL (reference sequence). Trimming removed 0 bases from V and 6 bases from J, with 18 bases in between. CDR3 length: 17 residues. The entry originates in a study of blood T cell repertoires in COVID-19. On the study more broadly: Acute and convalescent COVID-19 specimens originated in the United States, Italy and Spain. T cells, B-cell-depleted T cells, or PBMCs supplied cDNA or gDNA.

In the source study's methods: Reference gene primer amplification in the assay estimated nucleated cell counts. This table comes from immunoSEQ multiplex PCR, and its TCRdb copy is limited to in-frame clones, with some not included. V and J calls and clone size follow that table, whereas D and trimming were derived from the DNA. The sample records some 250,000 clones, roughly 80% being singletons. The specimen was peripheral blood. The chain carries TRBV3-1 (or the pseudogene TRBV3-2) and TRBJ2-4, with D possibly TRBD2 on 7 matching bases. The clonotype originates from a man over 45 with active or convalescent COVID-19. DNA of the CDR3: TGTGCCAGCAGCCAAGAACTTGGAGGGGGGGCCGGAAACATTCAGTACTTC. Translating it yields CASSQELGGGAGNIQYF.